This T cell receptor (beta chain) was profiled in a study of blood T cells in healthy people across ages. This clonotype was observed many times. V was pared by 0 bases and J by 7 bases, with 8 bases between. The CDR3 is made up of 13 amino acids. Germline-derived CDR1 and CDR2 are SGHVS and FQNEAQ. Combining a sample-barcoded 5' primer with a J-beta primer mix, a second PCR ran for roughly 7 to 11 cycles. TCRdb called the 5' RACE reads again in MiXCR, with one record for every CDR3 protein. In the table there are 550,000 to 750,000 distinct CDR3 sequences, under 25% of which are singletons. The rearrangement links TRBV7-8 to TRBJ2-3, with D tentatively TRBD1 or TRBD2 (6 bases each). The sequenced material came from blood. The receptor was derived from an older man in good health. The CDR3 loop is CASSLAGGNTQYF. The CDR3 nucleotides are TGTGCCAGCAGCTTAGCGGGGGGCAATACGCAGTATTTT.